The clone carrying this T cell receptor (beta chain) appeared many times. This CDR3 is built from 14 residues. Each CDR3 protein gets one entry after TCRdb re-called the 5' RACE reads with MiXCR. The sample consists of about 700,000 distinct CDR3 sequences, roughly 6.2% of them appearing once. This sample is drawn from a study of identical twins. The chain combines TRBV21-1 with TRBJ2-5; TRBD1, the table's D call, lacks a check against the DNA. TRBV21-1 has pseudogene status. Sample: naive T cells sorted from blood. This receptor was identified in a man younger than 35 in good health. The CDR3 spells CASVTGATLETQYF. The CDR3 DNA follows: TGTGCCAGCGTCACGGGGGCGACTCTCGAGACCCAGTACTTC.